Included here is one T cell receptor beta chain sequence, with context. This sample was taken from a study of OX40 agonist ivuxolimab in advanced cancers. Clones were read by immunoSEQ multiplex PCR, and TCRdb kept only the in-frame ones, dropping some. The table includes 40,000 to 60,000 clones, 81% detected once. V shed 4 bases and J 4 bases; nucleotides not matched to a gene: 8. CDR1 and CDR2 from the germline V gene are MDHEN and SYDVKM. The CDR3 runs 15 residues. The sample consisted of CD4+ or CD8+ T cells sorted from blood, taken in a trial of the OX40 agonist ivuxolimab. This clonotype originated in an adult with an advanced solid tumor such as melanoma, head and neck, liver or kidney cancer. The gene calls are TRBV28 and TRBJ2-5; 8 bases are a match to TRBD2. This CDR3 reads CASSSLQAGAETQYF. The CDR3 nucleotides are TGTGCCAGCAGTTCCCTACAAGCGGGGGCAGAGACCCAGTACTTC.